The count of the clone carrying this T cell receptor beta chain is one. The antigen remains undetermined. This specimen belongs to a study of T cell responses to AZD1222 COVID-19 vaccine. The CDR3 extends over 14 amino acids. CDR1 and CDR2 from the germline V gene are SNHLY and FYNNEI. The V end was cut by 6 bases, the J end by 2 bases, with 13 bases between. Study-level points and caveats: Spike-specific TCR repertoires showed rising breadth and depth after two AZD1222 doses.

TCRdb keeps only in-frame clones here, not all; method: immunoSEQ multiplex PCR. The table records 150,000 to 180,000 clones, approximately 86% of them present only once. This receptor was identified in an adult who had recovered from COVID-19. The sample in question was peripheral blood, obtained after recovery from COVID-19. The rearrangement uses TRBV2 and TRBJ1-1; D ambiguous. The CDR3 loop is CASSPPLGNTEAFF. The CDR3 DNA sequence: TGTGCCAGCAGCCCCCCCCTGGGCAACACTGAAGCTTTCTTT.